This entry is about one T cell receptor (beta chain). A few counts support this clonotype. No cognate antigen has been identified for it. Base qualities are missing; no much larger clone stands one base away. The source of the sample is a study of identical twins (dated by TCRdb to 2016 to 2017). Background for the entire study: TCR alpha and beta repertoires from monozygotic twins, unrelated adults of various ages and cord blood were deep-sequenced to test whether fetal clonotypes persist. Replicate twin experiments were performed at different times using different library preparation protocols to rule out contamination. General study outcomes and caveats: Compared with coincidental sharing between unrelated individuals, out-of-frame TCR alpha sequences shared between twins had an excess of sequences with low generation probability. Conclusions relied on cross-sectional statistical analysis, since the same donors could not be followed over many years. Out-of-frame TCR alpha sharing in monozygotic twins was systematically underestimated by recombination models, whereas sharing between unrelated individuals was in agreement with the recombination models. Abundant cord blood beta clonotypes had fewer insertions, young adult naive repertoires showed a similar but weaker trend, and memory repertoires showed no such trend. A weaker excess of twin sharing was found in beta out-of-frame sequences because the signal-to-noise ratio was lowered by fewer shared sequences. Invariant T cells such as MAIT and iNKT could partly confound zero-insertion analyses, although diverse VJ usage argued against such confounding for most clonotypes.

From a lookup of the germline V gene, CDR1 and CDR2 are LGHNA and YNFKEQ. The V and J ends are trimmed by 2 bases and 0 bases, leaving 11 bases between them. CDR3 length: 16 amino acids, cysteine to phenylalanine. The read is trimmed to its CDR3 DNA, 48 bases read in frame from base 1. Receptor amplification or capture employed 5' RACE. Sequenced on an Illumina HiSeq 2000. A universal primer binding site was introduced by template switching, and a unique molecular identifier was present in the final cDNA, enabling accurate counting of TCR cDNA molecules. First-strand cDNA for TCR alpha and beta chains was synthesized from specific primers in the conserved constant-segment region. To control for contamination, every cDNA library was double barcoded, receiving both a SMART-Mk sample barcode and Illumina barcodes. TruSeq adapter sequences, together with Illumina sample barcodes, were added in two successive PCR steps. The Illumina HiSeq platform was used with custom primers to sequence TCR alpha and beta cDNA libraries. The authors' pipeline ran thus. MiGEC was used to process raw reads and extract unique molecular identifiers, and MiXCR was used to find CDR3 positions. Recombination models were inferred per individual with the repgenHMM and IGoR tools using an EM algorithm. Shared clonotypes were analyzed with the tcR package in R, and sharing was normalized by the product of cloneset sizes. Out-of-frame nonproductive sequences were analyzed to study raw recombination free of thymic and clonal selection effects. Starting from the raw public reads, TCRdb applied fastp trimming at Q25, assembled clones with MiXCR and retained in-frame beta chains. Rows with one shared CDR3 protein collapse into an entry with the most common genes and DNA. The V and J calls here are based on TCRdb, not the publication. For this sample the table gives fewer than 550,000 distinct CDR3 sequences, of which approximately 14% were detected only once. More than 0.4% of the sample goes to the ten largest clones.

Every donor in the study was a healthy Caucasian. The twin cohort consisted of three pairs of female monozygotic twins, all aged roughly 18 to 29 years. CD4+ and CD8+ T cell populations were isolated with positive isolation kits from Invitrogen. These same data were also listed under a study on yellow fever vaccine responses in identical twins. That second publication adds: According to the authors, the vaccine-induced T cell response in identical twins seemed to be partly convergent and partly specific to each individual. Focusing on identical twins, the study followed the T cell clones that responded to the vaccine, and did so with precision.

This receptor chain uses TRBV4-2 and TRBJ2-1, with TRBD2 perhaps the D gene, on 6 matching bases. Material: CD4+ T cells sorted from blood. The source is a young woman in good health. For the CDR3, the sequence is CASSQLDGSSYNEQFF. The DNA sequence is as follows: TGTGCCAGCAGCCAATTGGACGGGAGCTCCTACAATGAGCAGTTCTTC.